This T cell receptor (beta chain) was captured by sequencing in a study of T cells in Graves' hyperthyroidism and ophthalmopathy. Amplified TCR beta CDR3 regions derived from RNA transcripts. The HTBI set primed first-round TCR CDR3 RT-PCR. TCRdb reprocessed the multiplex PCR reads with MiXCR, giving one entry per CDR3 protein. Seen here are more than 250,000 distinct CDR3 sequences, roughly 15% observed once, and the top ten hold about 33%. The CDR3 sequence is 16 residues long. Trimming stripped 3 bases from V and 2 bases from J, with 17 bases between. From germline, CDR1 is LNHDA and CDR2 SQIVND (reference sequence). It was at first hyperthyroidism diagnosis, before any ophthalmopathy symptoms, that the blood sample was taken. This clonotype was detected a few times.

The TCR comes from a woman in her fifties or sixties with Graves' hyperthyroidism that later progressed to Graves' ophthalmopathy. Sequencing input: blood. V gene TRBV19 combines with J gene TRBJ2-7; D assignment may be TRBD1 or TRBD2 (5 bases each). The CDR3 sequence: CASSMTAGTLTYEQYF. The CDR3 DNA follows: TGTGCCAGTAGTATGACGGCCGGGACGTTAACCTACGAGCAGTACTTC.